The 9 T cell receptor beta chains below were found in one sample sequenced in a study of cytomegalovirus exposure and HLA in healthy donors. Use of 60 Vbeta and 13 Jbeta primers characterized the PCR. Using immunoSEQ multiplex PCR, the repertoire was profiled, and TCRdb retains in-frame clones only, with some absent. The table has about 130,000 clones, approximately 80% seen once. The sequencing sample was made of PBMCs. The origin of the receptors is a man younger than 30 in good health and CMV-seronegative.

The chain employs TRBV18 and TRBJ2-6; D ambiguous. This CDR3 spans 15 amino acids. The V end lost 6 bases, the J end lost 1 base, and 10 bases lay between the germline ends. Germline CDR1 is KGHSH and CDR2 is LQKENI. The CDR3: CASSTAASGANVLTF. In DNA form, the CDR3 reads TGTGCCAGCTCTACGGCGGCTTCTGGGGCCAACGTCCTGACTTTC.

This chain links TRBV27 with TRBJ2-7; TRBD1 might be the D (6 bases). Looked up from germline, CDR1 is MNHEY and CDR2 is SMNVEV (reference sequence). V lost 3 bases, J lost 0 bases, and 18 bases lay in between. The CDR3 is 17 amino acids. The CDR3: CASSLIGTSPISYEQYF. CDR3 DNA sequence: TGTGCCAGCAGTTTGATCGGGACATCTCCTATCTCCTACGAGCAGTACTTC.

The chain is built from TRBV6-5 and TRBJ1-2; D is possibly TRBD1 (5 bases). Deletions cut 0 bases from V and 9 bases from J, with 20 bases between. In germline, CDR1 is MNHEY, CDR2 SVGAGI. CDR3 length: 16 residues. CDR3 nucleotide sequence: TGTGCCAGCAGTTACTCGGGACCGGACTACGGTGATCGCTACACCTTC. Protein product: CASSYSGPDYGDRYTF.

The chain combines TRBV11-2 with TRBJ2-7; the D is unclear. The germline CDR1 and CDR2 sequences are SGHAT and FQNNGV. The V end lost 1 base, the J end lost 0 bases, and 10 bases lay between the germline ends. CDR3 length equals 15 residues. CDR3 sequence (DNA): TGTGCCAGCAGCTTAGCAGGCATGAGCTCCTACGAGCAGTACTTC. Amino acids: CASSLAGMSSYEQYF.

V is TRBV16 and J is TRBJ1-6; D unclear. V lost 6 bases, J lost 3 bases, and 15 bases lay in between. CDR3 length: 16 residues. In germline, CDR1 is KGHSY, CDR2 FQNENV. The CDR3 region has the DNA TGTGCCAGCAGTTTTCGCAGAATTTTCTATAATTCACCCCTCCACTTT. The encoded protein is CASSFRRIFYNSPLHF.

This chain connects TRBV11-3 to TRBJ2-6, with TRBD1 identical over 8 bases. CDR3 length: 17 residues. V dropped 4 bases and J dropped 0; count of bases not matched to a gene: 5. Germline-derived CDR1 and CDR2 are SGHNT and YENEEA. Written as DNA, the CDR3 is TGTGCCAGCAGCTCTGGGACAGGACTCTCTGGGGCCAACGTCCTGACTTTC. It specifies CASSSGTGLSGANVLTF.

This clone was observed a few times. CDR3 sequence reads: CASSPRGGNEKLFF. The CDR3, as DNA: TGCGCCAGCAGCCCCCGAGGGGGTAATGAAAAACTGTTTTTT. V gene TRBV5-1 combines with J gene TRBJ1-4, with D possibly matching TRBD1 (6 bases). The germline V and J ends were trimmed by 4 bases and 4 bases, with 11 bases remaining between them. Germline V gene data show CDR1 as SGHRS and CDR2 as YFSETQ. The CDR3 length is 14 residues.

Only one count was recorded for this clone. The rearrangement joins TRBV25-1 to TRBJ2-7, with unresolved D. V was trimmed by 5 bases and J by 6 bases, leaving 14 bases between them. This CDR3 region has 13 residues. CDR1 MGHDK and CDR2 SYGVNS come from the germline V gene. CDR3 loop: CASSPNAPPEQYF. CDR3 DNA sequence: TGTGCCAGCAGTCCTAACGCCCCGCCCGAGCAGTACTTC.

This clone was counted only a few times. The V call is TRBV7-8, the J call TRBJ2-7, with 9 bases lining up with TRBD1. This CDR3 has 19 residues. V shed 1 base, J shed 4 bases, and the junction held 17 bases outside the gene matches. CDR1 is SGHVS, CDR2 FQNEAQ, per germline. The CDR3 DNA is TGTGCCAGCAGCTTAGGTTCTTCTATAGAGGACAGGGGTCGGTACGAGCAGTACTTC. Its translation is CASSLGSSIEDRGRYEQYF.